The sequence of this TCR beta chain was determined in a study of neoadjuvant nivolumab and ipilimumab in lung cancer. This table comes from immunoSEQ multiplex PCR, and its TCRdb copy is limited to in-frame clones, with some not included. The repertoire holds tens of thousands of clones, with 90% as singletons. Comment on this clone: The antigen is undetermined.

Study conclusions and caveats: From pretherapy to surgery, tumor richness and clonality rose with dual therapy.

Trimming left V 0 bases short and J 8 bases short, with 9 bases between. The V gene's germline CDR1 is SGHNT and CDR2 YYREEE (reference sequence). This CDR3 comprises 13 residues. The chain links TRBV5-4 to TRBJ1-3, with D unclear. This TCR was recovered from an adult with non-small cell lung cancer. The sample here was peripheral blood, taken after neoadjuvant nivolumab, alone or with ipilimumab, at or shortly before surgery. For the CDR3, the DNA is TGTGCCAGCAGCTTGGAGCAGGTAGACACCATATATTTT. Translating gives CASSLEQVDTIYF.